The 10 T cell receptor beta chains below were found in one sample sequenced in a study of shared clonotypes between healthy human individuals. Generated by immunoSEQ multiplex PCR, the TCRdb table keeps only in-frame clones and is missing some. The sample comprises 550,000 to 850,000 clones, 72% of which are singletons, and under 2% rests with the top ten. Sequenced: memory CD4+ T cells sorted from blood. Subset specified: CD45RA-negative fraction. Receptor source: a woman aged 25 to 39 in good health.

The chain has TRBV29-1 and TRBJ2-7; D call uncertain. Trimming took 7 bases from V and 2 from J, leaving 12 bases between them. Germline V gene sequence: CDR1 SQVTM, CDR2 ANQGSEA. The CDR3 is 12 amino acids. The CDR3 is CSGGSGTYEQYF. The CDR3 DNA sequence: TGCAGCGGAGGATCAGGAACCTACGAGCAGTACTTC.

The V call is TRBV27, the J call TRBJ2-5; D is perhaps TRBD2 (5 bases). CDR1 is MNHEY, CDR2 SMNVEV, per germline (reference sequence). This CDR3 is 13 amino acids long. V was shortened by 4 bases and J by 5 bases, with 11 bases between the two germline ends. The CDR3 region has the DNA TGTGCCAGCAGTTGGGCTAGCACCGAGACCCAGTACTTC. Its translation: CASSWASTETQYF.

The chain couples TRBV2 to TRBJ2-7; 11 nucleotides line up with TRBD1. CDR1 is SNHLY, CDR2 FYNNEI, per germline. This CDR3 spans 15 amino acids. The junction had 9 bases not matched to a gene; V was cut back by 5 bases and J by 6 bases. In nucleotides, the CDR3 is TGTGCCAGCAGTTATTGGACAGGGGGCGCGTCCGAGCAGTACTTC. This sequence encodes CASSYWTGGASEQYF.

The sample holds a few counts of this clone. The CDR3 reads CASHRDTNQPQHF. CDR3 sequence (DNA): TGTGCCAGCCACCGGGACACCAATCAGCCCCAGCATTTT. The gene calls are TRBV2 and TRBJ1-5; maybe TRBD1 (6 bases). Looked up from germline, CDR1 is SNHLY and CDR2 is FYNNEI. This CDR3 has 13 residues. Trimming stripped 8 bases from V and 3 bases from J, with 11 bases between.

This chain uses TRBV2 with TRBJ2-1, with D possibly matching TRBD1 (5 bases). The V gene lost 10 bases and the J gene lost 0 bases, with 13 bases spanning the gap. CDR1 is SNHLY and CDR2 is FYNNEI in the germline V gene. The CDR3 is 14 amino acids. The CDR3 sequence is CAISPRASYNEQFF. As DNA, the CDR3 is TGTGCCATCTCCCCCAGGGCCTCCTACAATGAGCAGTTCTTC.

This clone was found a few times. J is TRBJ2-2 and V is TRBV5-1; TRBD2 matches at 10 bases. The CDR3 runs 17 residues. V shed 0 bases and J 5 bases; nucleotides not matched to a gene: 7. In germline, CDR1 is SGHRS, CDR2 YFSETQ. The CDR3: CASSLAPTSGITGELFF. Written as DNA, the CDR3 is TGCGCCAGCAGCTTGGCCCCTACTAGCGGGATAACCGGGGAGCTGTTTTTT.

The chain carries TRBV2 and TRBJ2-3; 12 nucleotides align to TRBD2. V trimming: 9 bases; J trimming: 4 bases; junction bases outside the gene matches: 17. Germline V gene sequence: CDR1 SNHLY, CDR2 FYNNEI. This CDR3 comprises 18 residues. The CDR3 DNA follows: TGTGCCAGTGGGACACCCACTAGCGGGAGGCCTAAATCAGATACGCAGTATTTT. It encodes CASGTPTSGRPKSDTQYF.

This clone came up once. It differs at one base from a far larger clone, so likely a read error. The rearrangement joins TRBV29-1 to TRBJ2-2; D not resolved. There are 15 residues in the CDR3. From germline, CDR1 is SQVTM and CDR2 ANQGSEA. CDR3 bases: TGCAACGCTGTCAAAGGAACGTCGAACACCGGGGAGCTGTTTTTT. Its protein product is CNAVKGTSNTGELFF.

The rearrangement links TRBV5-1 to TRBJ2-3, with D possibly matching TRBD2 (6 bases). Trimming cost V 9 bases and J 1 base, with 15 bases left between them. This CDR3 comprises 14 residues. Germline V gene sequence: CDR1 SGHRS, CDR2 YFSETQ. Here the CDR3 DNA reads TGCGCCACGAGGGGCGGAGGGGGCACAGATACGCAGTATTTT. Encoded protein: CATRGGGGTDTQYF.

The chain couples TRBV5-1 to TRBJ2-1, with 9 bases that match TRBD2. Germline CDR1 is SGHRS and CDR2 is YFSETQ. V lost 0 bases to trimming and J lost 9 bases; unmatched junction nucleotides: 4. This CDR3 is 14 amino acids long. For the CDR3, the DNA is TGCGCCAGCAGCTTGGCCGGGACTAGCCGTGAGCAGTTCTTC. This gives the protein CASSLAGTSREQFF.